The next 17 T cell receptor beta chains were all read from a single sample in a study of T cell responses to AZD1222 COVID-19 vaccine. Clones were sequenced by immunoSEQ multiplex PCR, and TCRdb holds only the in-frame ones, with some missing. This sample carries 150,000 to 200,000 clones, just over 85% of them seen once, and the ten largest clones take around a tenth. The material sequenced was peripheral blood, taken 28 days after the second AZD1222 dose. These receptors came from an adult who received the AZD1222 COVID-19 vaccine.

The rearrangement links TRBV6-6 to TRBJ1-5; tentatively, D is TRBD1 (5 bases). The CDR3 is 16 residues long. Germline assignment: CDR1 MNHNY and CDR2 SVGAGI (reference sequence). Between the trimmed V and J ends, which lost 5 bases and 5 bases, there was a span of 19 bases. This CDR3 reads CASSREFQGGDQPQHF. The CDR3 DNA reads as TGTGCCAGCAGTCGGGAATTTCAGGGAGGAGATCAGCCCCAGCATTTT.

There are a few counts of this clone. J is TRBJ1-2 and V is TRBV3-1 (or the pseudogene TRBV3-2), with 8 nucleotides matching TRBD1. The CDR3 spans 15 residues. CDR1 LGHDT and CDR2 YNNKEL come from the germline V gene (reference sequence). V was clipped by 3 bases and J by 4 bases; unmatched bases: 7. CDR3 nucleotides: TGTGCCAGCAGCCATAGGACAGGGAGTTCCTATGGCTACACCTTC. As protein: CASSHRTGSSYGYTF.

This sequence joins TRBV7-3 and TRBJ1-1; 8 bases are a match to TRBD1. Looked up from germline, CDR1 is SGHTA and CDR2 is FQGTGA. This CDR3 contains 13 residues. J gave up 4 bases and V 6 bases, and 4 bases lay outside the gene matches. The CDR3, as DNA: TGTGCCAGCAGAGAGGGACAGGTCACTGAAGCTTTCTTT. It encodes CASREGQVTEAFF.

The CDR3 protein is CASKDNSNQPQHF. The CDR3 DNA sequence: TGTGCCAGTAAAGACAATAGCAATCAGCCCCAGCATTTT. J is TRBJ1-5 and V is TRBV19; D gene unclear. V lost 7 bases, J lost 0 bases, and 7 bases lay in between. The CDR3 totals 13 residues. Germline V lookup: CDR1 LNHDA, CDR2 SQIVND (reference sequence).

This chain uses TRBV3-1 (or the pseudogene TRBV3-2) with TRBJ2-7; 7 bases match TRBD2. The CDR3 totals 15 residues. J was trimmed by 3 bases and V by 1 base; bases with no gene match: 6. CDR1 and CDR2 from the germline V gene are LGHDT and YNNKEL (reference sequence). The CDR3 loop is CASSQAPSGSYEQYF. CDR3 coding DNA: TGTGCCAGCAGCCAAGCCCCTAGCGGAAGCTACGAGCAGTACTTC.

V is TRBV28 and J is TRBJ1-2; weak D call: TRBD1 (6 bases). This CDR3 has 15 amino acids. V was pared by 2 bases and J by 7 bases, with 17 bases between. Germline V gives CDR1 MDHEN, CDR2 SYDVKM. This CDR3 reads CASSLAGYWGPGYTF. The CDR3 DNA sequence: TGTGCCAGCAGTTTAGCTGGGTATTGGGGGCCTGGCTACACCTTC.

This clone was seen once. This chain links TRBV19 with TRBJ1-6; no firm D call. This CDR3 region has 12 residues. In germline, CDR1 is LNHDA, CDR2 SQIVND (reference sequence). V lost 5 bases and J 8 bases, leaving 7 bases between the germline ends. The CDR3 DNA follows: TGTGCCAGTAGTTTAAGGGATTCACCCCTCCACTTT. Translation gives CASSLRDSPLHF.

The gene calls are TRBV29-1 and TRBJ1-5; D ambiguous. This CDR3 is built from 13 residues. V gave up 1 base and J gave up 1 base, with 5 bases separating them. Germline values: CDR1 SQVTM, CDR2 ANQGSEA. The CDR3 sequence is CSVEVSSNQPQHF. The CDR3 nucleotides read TGCAGCGTTGAAGTGTCAAGCAATCAGCCCCAGCATTTT.

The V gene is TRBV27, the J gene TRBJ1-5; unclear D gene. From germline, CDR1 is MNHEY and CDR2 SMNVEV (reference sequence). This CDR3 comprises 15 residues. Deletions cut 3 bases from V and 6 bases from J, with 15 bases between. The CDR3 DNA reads TGTGCCAGCAGTTTGGCCTTCAATACTGGTCAGCCCCAGCATTTT. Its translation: CASSLAFNTGQPQHF.

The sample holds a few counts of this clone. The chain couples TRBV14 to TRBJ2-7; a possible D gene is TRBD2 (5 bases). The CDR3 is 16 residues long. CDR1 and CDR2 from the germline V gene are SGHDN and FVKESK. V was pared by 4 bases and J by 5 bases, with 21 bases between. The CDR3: CASSPLNRRAGDEQYF. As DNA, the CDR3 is TGTGCCAGCAGCCCTCTGAATCGGCGGGCAGGCGACGAGCAGTACTTC. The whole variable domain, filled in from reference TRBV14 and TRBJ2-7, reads EAGVTQFPSHSVIEKGQTVTLRCDPISGHDNLYWYRRVMGKEIKFLLHFVKESKQDESGMPNNRFLAERTGGTYSTLKVQPAELEDSGVYFCASSPLNRRAGDEQYFGPGTRLTVT.

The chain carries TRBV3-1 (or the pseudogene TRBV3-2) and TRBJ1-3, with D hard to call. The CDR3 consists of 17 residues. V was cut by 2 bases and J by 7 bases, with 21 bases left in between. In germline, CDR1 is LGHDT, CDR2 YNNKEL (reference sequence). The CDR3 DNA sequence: TGTGCCAGCAGCCAATCTTTCCCGACAAGGGTACGGAACACCATATATTTT. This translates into CASSQSFPTRVRNTIYF.

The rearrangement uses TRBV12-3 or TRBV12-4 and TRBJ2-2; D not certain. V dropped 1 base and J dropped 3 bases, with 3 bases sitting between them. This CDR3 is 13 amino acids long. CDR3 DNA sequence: TGTGCCAGCAGTTTAGTGGACACCGGGGAGCTGTTTTTT. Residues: CASSLVDTGELFF.

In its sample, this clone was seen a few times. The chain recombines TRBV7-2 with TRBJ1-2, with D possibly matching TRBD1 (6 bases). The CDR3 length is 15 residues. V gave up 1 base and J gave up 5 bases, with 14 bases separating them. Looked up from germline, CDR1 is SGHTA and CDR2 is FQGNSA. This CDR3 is CASSLGAGAGYGYTF. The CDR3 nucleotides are TGTGCCAGCAGCTTAGGGGCAGGGGCGGGGTATGGCTACACCTTC.

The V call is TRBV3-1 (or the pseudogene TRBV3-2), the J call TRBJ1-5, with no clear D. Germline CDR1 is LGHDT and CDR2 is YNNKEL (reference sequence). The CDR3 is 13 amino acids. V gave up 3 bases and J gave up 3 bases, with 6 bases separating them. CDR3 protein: CASSQGPNQPQHF. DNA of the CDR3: TGTGCCAGCAGCCAGGGCCCCAATCAGCCCCAGCATTTT.

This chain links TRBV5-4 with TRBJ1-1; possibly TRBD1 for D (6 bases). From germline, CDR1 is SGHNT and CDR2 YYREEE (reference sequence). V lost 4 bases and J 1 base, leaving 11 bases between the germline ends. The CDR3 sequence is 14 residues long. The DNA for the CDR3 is TGTGCCAGCAGCGCCCCGACAGGGAACACTGAAGCTTTCTTT. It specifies CASSAPTGNTEAFF.

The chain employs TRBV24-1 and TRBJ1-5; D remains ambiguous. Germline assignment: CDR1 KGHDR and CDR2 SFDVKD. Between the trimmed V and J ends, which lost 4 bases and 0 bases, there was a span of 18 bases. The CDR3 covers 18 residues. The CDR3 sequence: CATSDTDRGNYSNQPQHF. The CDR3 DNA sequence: TGTGCCACCAGTGACACGGACCGAGGCAATTATAGCAATCAGCCCCAGCATTTT.

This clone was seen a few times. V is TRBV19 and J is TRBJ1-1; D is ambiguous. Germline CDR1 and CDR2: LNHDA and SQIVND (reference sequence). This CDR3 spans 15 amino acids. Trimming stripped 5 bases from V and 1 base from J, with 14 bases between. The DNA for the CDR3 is TGTGCCAGTAGTCGCGAGGGAAGGGCGAACACTGAAGCTTTCTTT. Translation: CASSREGRANTEAFF.